Sequencing of this TCR beta chain was carried out in a study of response to subunit inactivated influenza vaccine. The CDR3 covers 12 residues. Per the germline V gene, CDR1 is DFQATT and CDR2 is SNEGSKA (reference sequence). V lost 6 bases and J lost 2, with 7 bases in between. Using its own MiXCR run on the RT-PCR reads, TCRdb lists one record per CDR3 protein. The sample includes about 480,000 distinct CDR3 sequences, roughly 25% of them seen just once. This clonotype has a handful of counts. The clonotype comes from a man aged 50-59 years who received an inactivated influenza vaccine. The J gene is TRBJ1-4, the V gene TRBV20-1; unclear D gene. Specimen: CD4+ T cells sorted from PBMCs, collected less than 6 days after vaccination. The CDR3 sequence is CSAPVTNEKLFF. The CDR3 DNA sequence: TGCAGTGCCCCCGTTACTAATGAAAAACTGTTTTTT.